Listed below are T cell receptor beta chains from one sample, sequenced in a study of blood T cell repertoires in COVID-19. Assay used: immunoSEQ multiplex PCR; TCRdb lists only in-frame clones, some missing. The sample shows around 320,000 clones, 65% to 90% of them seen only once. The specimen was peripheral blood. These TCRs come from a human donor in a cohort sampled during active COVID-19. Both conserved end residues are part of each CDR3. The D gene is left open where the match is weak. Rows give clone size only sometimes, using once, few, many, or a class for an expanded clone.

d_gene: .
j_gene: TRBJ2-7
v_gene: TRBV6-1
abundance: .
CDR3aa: CASSDWQVSYEQYF
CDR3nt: TGTGCCAGCAGTGATTGGCAGGTATCCTACGAGCAGTACTTC

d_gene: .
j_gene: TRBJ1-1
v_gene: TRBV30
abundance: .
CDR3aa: CAWSVWAANTEAFF
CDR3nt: TGTGCCTGGAGTGTATGGGCAGCCAACACTGAAGCTTTCTTT

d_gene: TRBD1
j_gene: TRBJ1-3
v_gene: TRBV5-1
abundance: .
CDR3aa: CASSWTGDGNTIYF
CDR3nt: TGCGCCAGCAGCTGGACAGGGGACGGAAACACCATATATTTT

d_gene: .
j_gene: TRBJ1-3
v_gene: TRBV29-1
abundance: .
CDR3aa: CSAITVSSGNTIYF
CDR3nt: TGCAGCGCAATCACAGTGAGCTCTGGAAACACCATATATTTT

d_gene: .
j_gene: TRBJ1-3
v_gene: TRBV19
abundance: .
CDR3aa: CASSILQGGTGNTIYF
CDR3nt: TGTGCCAGTAGTATCCTCCAAGGGGGTACTGGAAACACCATATATTTT

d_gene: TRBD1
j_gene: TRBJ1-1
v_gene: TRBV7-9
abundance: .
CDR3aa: CASSLDVGGGTEAFF
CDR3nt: TGTGCCAGCAGCTTAGACGTAGGGGGCGGCACTGAAGCTTTCTTT

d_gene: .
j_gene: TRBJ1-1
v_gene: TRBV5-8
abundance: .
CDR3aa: CASSLATGGEAFF
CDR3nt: TGTGCCAGCAGCTTGGCGACAGGAGGTGAAGCTTTCTTT

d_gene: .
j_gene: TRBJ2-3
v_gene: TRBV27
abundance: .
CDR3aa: CASSIFSDRKFTDTQYF
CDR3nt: TGTGCCAGCAGTATCTTTTCCGACAGAAAATTCACAGATACGCAGTATTTT

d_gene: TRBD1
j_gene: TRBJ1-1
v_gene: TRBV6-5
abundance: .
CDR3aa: CASRSGQGRSEAFF
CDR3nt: TGTGCCAGCAGATCGGGACAGGGGCGATCTGAAGCTTTCTTT

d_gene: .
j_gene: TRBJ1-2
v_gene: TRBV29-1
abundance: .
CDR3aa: CSVDTNYGYTF
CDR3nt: TGCAGCGTTGATACTAACTATGGCTACACCTTC

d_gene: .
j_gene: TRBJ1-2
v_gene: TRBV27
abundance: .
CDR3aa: CASSLLGGLKGYTF
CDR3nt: TGTGCCAGCAGTTTATTGGGGGGGCTAAAAGGCTACACCTTC

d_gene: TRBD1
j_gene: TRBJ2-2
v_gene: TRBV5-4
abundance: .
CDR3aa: CASSSTGTGNTGELFF
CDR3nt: TGTGCCAGCAGCTCGACCGGGACAGGGAACACCGGGGAGCTGTTTTTT

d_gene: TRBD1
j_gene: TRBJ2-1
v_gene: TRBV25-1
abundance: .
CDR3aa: CASSLSGTGHYNEQFF
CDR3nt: TGTGCCAGCAGTCTCTCGGGGACAGGGCATTACAATGAGCAGTTCTTC

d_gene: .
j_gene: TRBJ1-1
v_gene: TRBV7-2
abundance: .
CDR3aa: CASSLGPLGRGTEAFF
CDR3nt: TGTGCCAGCAGCTTAGGTCCCTTGGGGAGGGGCACTGAAGCTTTCTTT

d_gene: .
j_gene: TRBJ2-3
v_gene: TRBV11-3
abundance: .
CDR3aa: CASSLDKGTGPDTQYF
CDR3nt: TGTGCCAGCAGCTTAGATAAAGGAACAGGGCCAGATACGCAGTATTTT

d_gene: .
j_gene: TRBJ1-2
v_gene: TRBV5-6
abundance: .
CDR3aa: CASSLESGFNYGYTF
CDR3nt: TGTGCCAGCAGCTTGGAGTCGGGGTTTAACTATGGCTACACCTTC

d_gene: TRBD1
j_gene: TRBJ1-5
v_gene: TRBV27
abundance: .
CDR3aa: CASSLTGGPNQPQHF
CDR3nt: TGTGCCAGCAGTTTGACAGGGGGGCCAAATCAGCCCCAGCATTTT

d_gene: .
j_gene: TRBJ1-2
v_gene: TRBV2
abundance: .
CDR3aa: CASSEPTVNYGYTF
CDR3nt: TGTGCCAGCAGTGAACCGACAGTAAACTATGGCTACACCTTC

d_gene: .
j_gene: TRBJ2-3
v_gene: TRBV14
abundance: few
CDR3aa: CASSQGRGKGTDTQYF
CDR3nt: TGTGCCAGCAGCCAAGGGCGGGGAAAAGGCACAGATACGCAGTATTTT

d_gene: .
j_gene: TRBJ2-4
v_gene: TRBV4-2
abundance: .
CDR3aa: CASSQGLAKNIQYF
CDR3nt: TGTGCCAGCAGCCAAGGACTAGCCAAAAACATTCAGTACTTC

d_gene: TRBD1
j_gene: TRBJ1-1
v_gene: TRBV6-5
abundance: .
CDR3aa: CASRQGFGAFF
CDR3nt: TGTGCCAGCCGACAGGGGTTTGGAGCTTTCTTT

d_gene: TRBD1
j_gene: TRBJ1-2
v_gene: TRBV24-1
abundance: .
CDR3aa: CATSEGGTGAGYTF
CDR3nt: TGTGCCACCAGTGAGGGCGGGACAGGGGCTGGCTACACCTTC

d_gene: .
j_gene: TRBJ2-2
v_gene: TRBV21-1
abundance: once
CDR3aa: CASRQRGGRYPMNTGELFF
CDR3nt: TGTGCCAGCCGACAACGCGGGGGCCGATATCCAATGAACACCGGGGAGCTGTTTTTT

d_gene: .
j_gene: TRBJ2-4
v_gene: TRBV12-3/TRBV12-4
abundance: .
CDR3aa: CASTLTGENIQYF
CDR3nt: TGTGCCAGCACACTCACCGGAGAAAACATTCAGTACTTC

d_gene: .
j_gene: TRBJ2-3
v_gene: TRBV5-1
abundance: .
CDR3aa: CASSLQDSTDTQYF
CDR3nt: TGCGCCAGCAGCTTGCAGGATAGCACAGATACGCAGTATTTT

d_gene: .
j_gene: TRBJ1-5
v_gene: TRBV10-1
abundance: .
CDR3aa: CASSGAPNQPQHF
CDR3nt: TGCGCCAGCAGTGGGGCCCCTAATCAGCCCCAGCATTTT

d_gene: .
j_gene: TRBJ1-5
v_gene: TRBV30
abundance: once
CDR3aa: CAWSIDSSRPQHF
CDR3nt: TGTGCCTGGAGCATCGACAGTAGTAGGCCCCAGCATTTT

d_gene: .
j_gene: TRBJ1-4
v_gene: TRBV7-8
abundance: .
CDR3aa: CASSYRSGLPNEKLFF
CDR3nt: TGTGCCAGCAGTTACCGCTCTGGGCTGCCTAATGAAAAACTGTTTTTT